The 18 T cell receptor beta chains below all came from one sample that was sequenced in a study of shared clonotypes between healthy human individuals. Measured with immunoSEQ multiplex PCR; TCRdb has only the in-frame clones, and not every one. Counted here are around 1.1 million clones, more than 75% occurring once; the ten biggest clones make up roughly 0.62%. Sample: memory CD4+ T cells from PBMCs. Subset meaning: CD45RA-negative fraction. The receptor source for this set is a man younger than 35 in good health. Some clones in this sample may be carry-over from other donors' samples.

V usage is TRBV5-1 and J usage is TRBJ2-3; D is unclear. In germline, CDR1 is SGHRS, CDR2 YFSETQ. The CDR3 has 13 amino acids. Trimming removed 5 bases at V and 6 bases at J, with 13 bases between. Written as DNA, the CDR3 is TGCGCCAGCAGTGCCCTCCTTCCGGATACGCAGTATTTT. It specifies CASSALLPDTQYF.

This clone was picked up one time. The chain joins TRBV5-1 to TRBJ2-3, with TRBD2 matching 12 bases. The germline V gene encodes CDR1 SGHRS and CDR2 YFSETQ. CDR3 length equals 18 residues. The ends lost 0 bases at V and 2 bases at J; junction bases unmatched: 7. CDR3 coding DNA: TGCGCCAGCAGCTTGGGACTAGCGGGAGATTGGAACACAGATACGCAGTATTTT. Amino acid sequence: CASSLGLAGDWNTDTQYF.

About this clone: Other DNA sequences in the same sample also yield this CDR3. The rearrangement uses TRBV9 and TRBJ2-7; the match to TRBD1 covers 10 bases. The V gene end was trimmed by 3 bases and the J gene end by 3 bases; junction bases not matched to a gene: 3. This CDR3 is 14 amino acids long. Looked up from germline, CDR1 is SGDLS and CDR2 is YYNGEE. The CDR3 DNA reads as TGTGCCAGCAGCGCGGGACAGGGGAACTACGAGCAGTACTTC. Protein sequence: CASSAGQGNYEQYF.

V and J are TRBV7-3 and TRBJ2-2, with 13 bases lining up with TRBD2. Germline trimming cut 3 bases from V and 6 bases from J; bases unmatched to any gene: 4. The germline CDR1 and CDR2 sequences are SGHTA and FQGTGA. The CDR3 spans 16 residues. CDR3 residues: CASSFGLAGVSGELFF. The CDR3 DNA reads as TGTGCCAGCAGCTTTGGACTAGCGGGAGTGTCCGGGGAGCTGTTTTTT. The variable domain in full, completed from reference TRBV7-3 and TRBJ2-2, reads GAGVSQTPSNKVTEKGKYVELRCDPISGHTALYWYRQSLGQGPEFLIYFQGTGAADDSGLPNDRFFAVRPEGSVSTLKIQRTERGDSAVYLCASSFGLAGVSGELFFGEGSRLTVL.

Worth noting for this clone: This sequence may be a read error, since a much larger clone differs from it by one base. This chain links TRBV6-6 with TRBJ1-1; 8 nucleotides match TRBD1. This CDR3 region has 15 residues. Per germline, CDR1 MNHNY and CDR2 SVGAGI (reference sequence). The trim removed 4 bases at V and 0 bases at J, leaving 4 bases unmatched. The CDR3 coding sequence is TGTGCCAGCAGTTCGGGACAGGTCATGAACACTGAAGCTTTCTTT. This encodes CASSSGQVMNTEAFF.

This clone occurred a few times. This sequence joins TRBV5-1 and TRBJ2-1, with D possibly matching TRBD1 (6 bases). The CDR3 consists of 12 residues. The V end was cut by 4 bases, the J end by 10 bases, with 12 bases between. The germline V gene has CDR1 SGHRS and CDR2 YFSETQ. The CDR3 loop reads CASSPQGLEQFF. In nucleotides, the CDR3 is TGCGCCAGCAGCCCGCAGGGGCTCGAGCAGTTCTTC.

As concerns this clone: Other DNA sequences within the sample encode an identical CDR3. The chain uses TRBV28 and TRBJ2-6; no reliable D call. Germline CDR1 is MDHEN and CDR2 is SYDVKM. Deletions cut 5 bases from V and 4 bases from J, with 12 bases between. This CDR3 contains 15 residues. The CDR3 sequence is CASSPQGSGANVLTF. The CDR3 bases are TGTGCCAGCAGTCCTCAAGGTTCCGGGGCCAACGTCCTGACTTTC.

The V call is TRBV7-2, the J call TRBJ1-4; D is unresolved. Germline CDR1 is SGHTA and CDR2 is FQGNSA. This CDR3 contains 14 residues. V was shortened by 3 bases and J by 8 bases, with 13 bases between the two germline ends. The CDR3 nucleotides are TGTGCCAGCAGCTTTTGTAGGGTAGGCGAAAAACTGTTTTTT. It encodes CASSFCRVGEKLFF.

V and J are TRBV6-1 and TRBJ2-7, with D possibly being TRBD2 (5 bases). Deletions cut 6 bases from V and 1 base from J, with 10 bases between. The CDR3 runs to 13 residues. The germline V gene has CDR1 MNHNS and CDR2 SASEGT. CDR3 residues: CASSESGSYEQYF. DNA of the CDR3: TGTGCCAGCAGCGAGAGCGGATCCTACGAGCAGTACTTC.

Of note for this clone: This sequence may be a read error, since a much larger clone differs from it by one base. J is TRBJ2-1 and V is TRBV5-1, with D hard to call. V was pared by 4 bases and J by 0 bases, with 5 bases between. The CDR3 extends over 13 amino acids. Per germline, CDR1 SGHRS and CDR2 YFSETQ. The DNA of the CDR3 is TGCGCCAGCAGCCCCAGCTCCTACAATGAGCAGTTCTTC. Protein: CASSPSSYNEQFF.

Comments on this clone: A far larger clone differs by one base, so this is likely a read error. The gene calls are TRBV29-1 and TRBJ1-1; D remains ambiguous. The germline V gene has CDR1 SQVTM and CDR2 ANQGSEA. CDR3 length equals 14 residues. Trimming took off 5 bases at V and 7 bases at J, with 20 bases between the two ends. CDR3 sequence: CSVILTRGGIEAFF. The CDR3 DNA is TGCAGCGTTATCCTAACCCGGGGTGGGATTGAAGCTTTCTTT.

This clone was seen only once. In DNA form, the CDR3 reads TGTGCCAGCAGTTTTAATGGACAGGCAGGTGGGACCCAGTACTTC. The encoded protein is CASSFNGQAGGTQYF. This chain links TRBV28 with TRBJ2-5, with 7 bases aligning to TRBD1. The V and J ends lost 3 bases and 7 bases, in that order; junction bases with no gene match: 11. CDR1 and CDR2 (germline): MDHEN, SYDVKM. The CDR3 sequence is 15 residues long.

The V gene is TRBV6-1, the J gene TRBJ2-1, with unresolved D. The germline gives CDR1 MNHNS, CDR2 SASEGT. The ends were cut back, 1 base at V and 0 bases at J, with 10 bases in the middle. The CDR3 runs 16 residues. In nucleotides, the CDR3 is TGTGCCAGCAGTGAAGGACCGATAAGCTCCTACAATGAGCAGTTCTTC. Encoded protein: CASSEGPISSYNEQFF.

Worth noting for this clone: This sample also contains other DNA sequences that code for the same CDR3. This chain joins TRBV18 and TRBJ2-3; 10 positions agree with TRBD2. J was trimmed by 2 bases and V by 2 bases; bases with no gene match: 4. The CDR3 sequence is 16 residues long. CDR1 is KGHSH, CDR2 LQKENI, per germline. The CDR3 spells CASSPVLAGFTDTQYF. The CDR3 DNA is TGTGCCAGCTCACCAGTACTAGCGGGATTCACAGATACGCAGTATTTT.

This sequence joins TRBV7-2 and TRBJ2-3; 7 nucleotides match TRBD1. The CDR3 runs 16 residues. The junction had 12 bases not matched to a gene; V was cut back by 3 bases and J by 6 bases. The germline gives CDR1 SGHTA, CDR2 FQGNSA. CDR3 DNA: TGTGCCAGCAGCTTGCGGCTAGGGGGCCGGTGGGATACGCAGTATTTT. Residues: CASSLRLGGRWDTQYF. The variable domain in full, with the rest retrieved from reference TRBV7-2 and TRBJ2-3, is GAGVSQSPSNKVTEKGKDVELRCDPISGHTALYWYRQSLGQGLEFLIYFQGNSAPDKSGLPSDRFSAERTGGSVSTLTIQRTQQEDSAVYLCASSLRLGGRWDTQYFGPGTRLTVL.

The chain is built from TRBV9 and TRBJ2-7, with 7 positions matching TRBD1. CDR1 SGDLS and CDR2 YYNGEE come from the germline V gene. The V segment lost 3 bases and the J segment 3 bases; nucleotides outside the gene matches: 3. There are 13 residues in the CDR3. CDR3: CASSGTGDYEQYF. CDR3 DNA sequence: TGTGCCAGCAGCGGAACAGGGGACTACGAGCAGTACTTC.

The chain employs TRBV7-2 and TRBJ1-3; a weak D match, TRBD1 (5 bases). CDR3 length: 13 residues. The germline V gene has CDR1 SGHTA and CDR2 FQGNSA. V was cut by 5 bases and J by 4 bases, with 9 bases left in between. CDR3 nucleotide sequence: TGTGCCAGCAGCACCCGGACAGGAAACACCATATATTTT. It encodes CASSTRTGNTIYF.

The V and J genes are TRBV4-1 and TRBJ2-2, with 14 bases that match TRBD2. CDR1 and CDR2 (germline): MGHRA, YSYEKL. CDR3 length equals 17 residues. The junction had 6 bases not matched to a gene; V was cut back by 4 bases and J by 5 bases. The DNA of the CDR3 is TGCGCCAGCAGCCGCCTGACTAGCGGGAGGGGAACCGGGGAGCTGTTTTTT. Protein: CASSRLTSGRGTGELFF.